The 26 T cell receptor beta chains given below trace back to one sample, sequenced in a study of blood T cell repertoires in COVID-19. The table came from immunoSEQ multiplex PCR; TCRdb's copy has only in-frame clones and leaves some out. Counted here are some 47,000 clones, around 85% occurring once; the ten biggest clones make up just under 3%. The sample taken for sequencing was peripheral blood. These receptors came from a woman of 80 years or more with acute or convalescent COVID-19.

This chain uses TRBV6-5 with TRBJ2-7, with TRBD1 matching over 7 bases. There are 13 residues in the CDR3. The germline gives CDR1 MNHEY, CDR2 SVGAGI. The V segment lost 8 bases and the J segment 1 base; nucleotides outside the gene matches: 5. Written as DNA, the CDR3 is TGTGCCAGCCAACTGGGACAGTCCTACGAGCAGTACTTC. The encoded protein is CASQLGQSYEQYF.

The V call is TRBV11-2, the J call TRBJ2-2; TRBD1 matches 8 bases. The CDR3 consists of 16 residues. The germline CDR1 and CDR2 sequences are SGHAT and FQNNGV. The V segment lost 2 bases and the J segment 4 bases; nucleotides outside the gene matches: 6. CDR3 DNA sequence: TGTGCCAGCAGCTTAAGGCAGGGGGCGATCACCGGGGAGCTGTTTTTT. It specifies CASSLRQGAITGELFF.

The chain joins TRBV2 to TRBJ1-1; possibly TRBD1 for D (5 bases). Germline assignment: CDR1 SNHLY and CDR2 FYNNEI. There are 12 residues in the CDR3. V was shortened by 4 bases and J by 5 bases, with 8 bases between the two germline ends. The CDR3 loop is CASSVRGTEAFF. DNA of the CDR3: TGTGCCAGCAGTGTCCGGGGGACTGAAGCTTTCTTT.

The chain uses TRBV12-3 or TRBV12-4 and TRBJ2-1; a possible D gene is TRBD1 (6 bases). Trimming removed 4 bases at V and 4 bases at J, with 8 bases between. The CDR3 sequence is 13 residues long. This chain's CDR3 is CASSSGQYNEQFF. Written as DNA, the CDR3 is TGTGCCAGCAGTTCTGGACAGTACAATGAGCAGTTCTTC.

This clone was observed a single time. The chain is built from TRBV3-1 (or the pseudogene TRBV3-2) and TRBJ2-2; D possibly corresponds to TRBD2 (5 bases). The V and J ends lost 3 bases and 4 bases respectively, with 15 bases between them. CDR1 is LGHDT, CDR2 YNNKEL, per germline (reference sequence). This CDR3 is built from 16 residues. The CDR3 is CASSHAGPAGTGELFF. For the CDR3, the DNA is TGTGCCAGCAGCCACGCCGGCCCCGCGGGCACCGGGGAGCTGTTTTTT.

This chain links TRBV5-4 with TRBJ2-7; 13 nucleotides align to TRBD2. The germline V gene has CDR1 SGHNT and CDR2 YYREEE (reference sequence). The CDR3 sequence is 16 residues long. V lost 4 bases to trimming and J lost 5 bases; unmatched junction nucleotides: 9. CDR3 nucleotides: TGTGCCAGCAGCCCCGGACTAGCGGGGGTGATCGACGAGCAGTACTTC. It yields the protein CASSPGLAGVIDEQYF.

This clone was observed a single time. The chain links TRBV6-2 or TRBV6-3 to TRBJ2-5; 8 bases are shared with TRBD1. This CDR3 has 16 amino acids. Germline loops: CDR1 MNHEY, CDR2 SVGEGT. The ends lost 5 bases at V and 3 bases at J; junction bases unmatched: 11. The CDR3 loop reads CASSHDLTTGEETQYF. The CDR3 nucleotides read TGTGCCAGCAGTCACGACCTCACGACAGGGGAAGAGACCCAGTACTTC.

The chain joins TRBV14 to TRBJ1-3; D remains ambiguous. The CDR3 totals 13 residues. Germline CDR1 is SGHDN and CDR2 is FVKESK. The germline V and J ends were trimmed by 4 bases and 5 bases, with 9 bases remaining between them. The DNA of the CDR3 is TGTGCCAGCAGCCGAGTGGTGAGAAACACCATATATTTT. Residues: CASSRVVRNTIYF.

This clone was counted a single time. This chain's CDR3 is CASSPHGQGAMIEAFF. In nucleotides, the CDR3 is TGTGCCAGCAGCCCACATGGGCAGGGGGCTATGATTGAAGCTTTCTTT. The V call is TRBV3-1 (or the pseudogene TRBV3-2), the J call TRBJ1-1; TRBD1 agrees at 8 bases. In germline, CDR1 is LGHDT, CDR2 YNNKEL (reference sequence). The V gene end was trimmed by 4 bases and the J gene end by 7 bases; junction bases not matched to a gene: 14. This CDR3 region has 16 residues.

This rearrangement joins TRBV5-6 to TRBJ1-5, with TRBD1 matching 9 bases. This CDR3 has 16 residues. After removal of 0 bases from V and 4 bases from J, the junction contained 5 bases not matched to a gene. Germline V lookup: CDR1 SGHDT, CDR2 YYEEEE. The chain's CDR3 is CASSLGTGASNQPQHF. CDR3 in DNA: TGTGCCAGCAGCTTGGGGACAGGGGCTTCGAATCAGCCCCAGCATTTT.

The chain combines TRBV7-9 with TRBJ1-6, with 10 nucleotides matching TRBD1. CDR1 SEHNR and CDR2 FQNEAQ come from the germline V gene (reference sequence). The CDR3 is made up of 15 amino acids. Germline trimming cut 5 bases from V and 7 bases from J; bases unmatched to any gene: 5. In DNA form, the CDR3 reads TGTGCCAGCAGCGAACCGGGACAGGGGAATTCACCCCTCCACTTT. As protein: CASSEPGQGNSPLHF.

The chain joins TRBV5-4 to TRBJ1-1, with D perhaps TRBD1 (5 bases). The CDR3 totals 15 residues. Germline V gene sequence: CDR1 SGHNT, CDR2 YYREEE (reference sequence). Trimming took off 0 bases at V and 3 bases at J, with 12 bases between the two ends. CDR3 nucleotides: TGTGCCAGCAGCTTGGCCCCAGGGCGTGACACTGAAGCTTTCTTT. Translating gives CASSLAPGRDTEAFF.

This rearrangement joins TRBV5-6 to TRBJ1-2, with D uncertain. The germline CDR1 and CDR2 sequences are SGHDT and YYEEEE. Trimming removed 4 bases from V and 0 bases from J, with 13 bases in between. The CDR3 has 15 amino acids. The CDR3 spells CASSPDGPANYGYTF. The DNA of the CDR3 is TGTGCCAGCAGCCCTGATGGCCCCGCTAACTATGGCTACACCTTC.

The rearrangement uses TRBV4-1 and TRBJ2-7; D might be TRBD1 (6 bases). The CDR3 is made up of 15 amino acids. Trimming pared 1 base from V and 4 bases from J, leaving 14 bases between. Germline CDR1 MGHRA, CDR2 YSYEKL. The CDR3: CASSQAGTTLYEQYF. DNA for the CDR3: TGCGCCAGCAGCCAAGCCGGGACAACTCTTTACGAGCAGTACTTC.

This clone was detected a few times. The rearrangement links TRBV5-1 to TRBJ2-3; the D gene is possibly TRBD2 (5 bases). V was clipped by 8 bases and J by 0 bases, with 16 bases between them. This CDR3 is 15 amino acids long. Germline CDR1 and CDR2: SGHRS and YFSETQ. CDR3: CASTPPSGSTDTQYF. The CDR3 DNA follows: TGCGCCAGTACCCCACCCAGCGGTAGCACAGATACGCAGTATTTT.

Remarks on this clone: This same CDR3 is encoded by further DNA sequences in the sample. This chain connects TRBV5-1 to TRBJ2-7, with TRBD2 matching 7 bases. V shed 0 bases and J 7 bases; nucleotides not matched to a gene: 4. The CDR3 sequence is 13 residues long. Germline CDR1 reads SGHRS; CDR2 reads YFSETQ. CDR3 DNA: TGCGCCAGCAGCTTGGTCCCCGGGGGGGAGCAGTACTTC. Amino acids: CASSLVPGGEQYF.

This chain links TRBV5-5 with TRBJ1-1; 12 nucleotides line up with TRBD1. The CDR3 is 17 amino acids. Germline trimming cut 3 bases from V and 1 base from J; bases unmatched to any gene: 7. Germline CDR1 and CDR2: SGHKS and YYEKEE (reference sequence). The CDR3 loop reads CASSSEGTGGWNTEAFF. The CDR3 DNA is TGTGCCAGCAGCTCGGAGGGGACAGGGGGCTGGAACACTGAAGCTTTCTTT.

The chain has TRBV7-2 and TRBJ2-7; no firm D call. Germline V gene data show CDR1 as SGHTA and CDR2 as FQGNSA. Trimming shortened V by 5 bases and J by 3 bases, and 5 bases separated the two germline ends. This CDR3 region has 11 residues. The CDR3 region is CASSVSYEQYF. As DNA, the CDR3 is TGTGCCAGCAGCGTCAGCTACGAGCAGTACTTC. Combining the CDR3 with reference TRBV7-2 and TRBJ2-7 gives the whole variable domain GAGVSQSPSNKVTEKGKDVELRCDPISGHTALYWYRQSLGQGLEFLIYFQGNSAPDKSGLPSDRFSAERTGGSVSTLTIQRTQQEDSAVYLCASSVSYEQYFGPGTRLTVT.

The chain has TRBV10-3 and TRBJ1-5; D uncertain. This CDR3 spans 17 amino acids. The germline CDR1 and CDR2 sequences are ENHRY and SYGVKD. V was pared by 0 bases and J by 3 bases, with 15 bases between. The CDR3 here is CAISESGGGLYNQPQHF. DNA for the CDR3: TGTGCCATCAGTGAGTCGGGAGGTGGTCTATACAATCAGCCCCAGCATTTT.

The rearrangement uses TRBV25-1 and TRBJ2-7, with D perhaps matching TRBD1 (5 bases). The CDR3 sequence is 12 residues long. Trimming took off 2 bases at V and 10 bases at J, with 12 bases between the two ends. Germline assignment: CDR1 MGHDK and CDR2 SYGVNS. The DNA of the CDR3 is TGTGCCAGCAGTGAAGGGGCGTATTATCAGTACTTC. Translated: CASSEGAYYQYF.

The chain recombines TRBV19 with TRBJ2-7; a possible D gene is TRBD2 (7 bases). V was trimmed by 5 bases and J by 0 bases, leaving 14 bases between them. Germline V gene sequence: CDR1 LNHDA, CDR2 SQIVND (reference sequence). CDR3 length equals 15 residues. CDR3 sequence reads: CASSFLGGDSYEQYF. CDR3 DNA: TGTGCCAGTAGTTTCCTAGGGGGGGACTCCTACGAGCAGTACTTC.

The V gene is TRBV6-4, the J gene TRBJ1-6; TRBD1 might be the D (6 bases). This CDR3 is built from 16 residues. Germline CDR1 is MRHNA and CDR2 is SNTAGT. The V end lost 7 bases, the J end lost 10 bases, and 23 bases lay between the germline ends. CDR3 residues: CASTKRGFRVGSPLHF. The CDR3 coding sequence is TGTGCCAGCACGAAGAGGGGGTTTAGGGTCGGGTCACCCCTCCACTTT.

J is TRBJ2-2 and V is TRBV2; TRBD2 matches at 9 bases. Per germline, CDR1 SNHLY and CDR2 FYNNEI. The CDR3 contains 15 residues. V lost 6 bases, J lost 0 bases, and 2 bases stayed unmatched. CDR3 sequence reads: CASRGLAPNTGELFF. CDR3 DNA: TGTGCCAGCAGGGGACTAGCACCGAACACCGGGGAGCTGTTTTTT.

As to this clone: Other DNA variants within this sample encode the same CDR3. This sequence joins TRBV7-2 and TRBJ2-7; TRBD1 matches 8 bases. The J segment lost 3 bases and the V segment lost 3 bases, leaving 4 bases of the junction unmatched. Germline CDR1 is SGHTA and CDR2 is FQGNSA. The CDR3 totals 14 residues. CDR3 residues: CASSFDRGNYEQYF. CDR3 sequence (DNA): TGTGCCAGCAGCTTCGACAGGGGTAACTACGAGCAGTACTTC.

V usage is TRBV7-8 and J usage is TRBJ2-1; 7 nucleotides match TRBD2. Germline V gene lookup returns CDR1 SGHVS and CDR2 FQNEAQ. CDR3 length equals 12 residues. CDR3 DNA: TGTGGTTGGGGGGGCTCCTACAATGAGCAGTTCTTC. Encoded protein: CGWGGSYNEQFF. The full variable domain, in which reference TRBV7-8 and TRBJ2-1 provide the parts outside the CDR3, is GAGVSQSPRYKVAKRGQDVALRCDPISGHVSLFWYQQALGQGPEFLTYFQNEAQLDKSGLPSDRFFAERPEGSVSTLKIQRTQQEDSAVYLCGWGGSYNEQFFGPGTRLTVL.

The rearrangement links TRBV30 to TRBJ1-5; D gene ambiguous. Trimming stripped 0 bases from V and 4 bases from J, with 13 bases between. The CDR3 loop spans 15 amino acids. Germline loops: CDR1 GTSNPN, CDR2 SVGIG (reference sequence). The CDR3 region is CAWSVADTRNQPQHF. In nucleotides, the CDR3 is TGTGCCTGGAGTGTGGCAGATACCAGAAATCAGCCCCAGCATTTT. The variable domain in full, with the rest retrieved from reference TRBV30 and TRBJ1-5, is SQTIHQWPATLVQPVGSPLSLECTVEGTSNPNLYWYRQAAGRGLQLLFYSVGIGQISSEVPQNLSASRPQDRQFILSSKKLLLSDSGFYLCAWSVADTRNQPQHFGDGTRLSIL.